This T cell receptor (beta chain) was identified during a study of radiotherapy plus CTLA-4 blockade in lung cancer. For the study at large: Patients showed objective responses in 15% to 20% of cases, and disease control was achieved by roughly 30%. Study-wide findings and caveats: The authors reported that early blood T cell clone dynamics, with interferon-beta, best predicted response. In blood, TCR clones derived from the tumor expanded after radiotherapy plus ipilimumab.

CDR1 is SGHRS, CDR2 YFSETQ, per germline. The trim removed 0 bases at V and 8 bases at J, leaving 8 bases unmatched. The CDR3 totals 14 residues. The study gave focal radiation plus ipilimumab CTLA-4 blockade to patients with chemo-refractory metastatic non-small-cell lung cancer. On this clone: What it binds is unknown.

Sequenced by immunoSEQ multiplex PCR; TCRdb stores in-frame clones only, minus some. Seen here are roughly 120,000 clones, nearly 80% observed once, and the top ten hold approximately 5%. This chain links TRBV5-1 with TRBJ2-7, with TRBD2 identical over 7 bases. This sequence originates from a human donor with non-small cell lung cancer who had a partial response to radiotherapy plus ipilimumab. The specimen was peripheral blood, collected from a patient treated with radiotherapy plus ipilimumab. CDR3 loop: CASSLGGGSDKQYF. CDR3 sequence (DNA): TGCGCCAGCAGCTTGGGAGGCGGGAGCGACAAGCAGTACTTC.